The rows below give T cell receptor beta chains drawn from one sample of a study of cytomegalovirus exposure and HLA in healthy donors. Generated by immunoSEQ multiplex PCR, the TCRdb table keeps only in-frame clones and is missing some. This specimen shows just under 80,000 clones; the ten leading clones hold 3.5% to 4%. Material for sequencing was PBMCs. These receptors originate from a man aged 18 to 30 in good health and CMV-seropositive. CDR3s include the opening cysteine and the closing phenylalanine or tryptophan. D genes are given only for firm matches.

TRBV7-9	16	TRBD1	TRBJ1-1	TGTGCCAGCAGCTCCCGCGTGAGGGGGCAAGTCGCTGAAGCTTTCTTT	CASSSRVRGQVAEAFF
TRBV9	14	-	TRBJ1-1	TGTGCCAGCAGCGTAATAGAGGGGAACACTGAAGCTTTCTTT	CASSVIEGNTEAFF
TRBV2	11	-	TRBJ2-1	TGTGCCAGCGCTGGCCAGCGTGAGCAGTTCTTC	CASAGQREQFF
TRBV27	15	-	TRBJ1-1	TGTGCCAGCAGTCTCGCAGGGGAGTGGCGCACTGAAGCTTTCTTT	CASSLAGEWRTEAFF
TRBV6-7	16	-	TRBJ2-3	TGTGCCAGCAGTTACGTTGGGCTAGCCTTCACAGATACGCAGTATTTT	CASSYVGLAFTDTQYF
TRBV5-3	12	-	TRBJ2-5	TGTGCCCCTGGGGTAGCGGTTTTTAAGCAGTACTTC	CAPGVAVFKQYF
TRBV30	13	-	TRBJ2-2	TGTGCCTGGAGTGTTTCGGTTGCCGGGGAGCTGTTTTTT	CAWSVSVAGELFF
TRBV15	16	-	TRBJ2-6	TGTGCCACCAGCAGAGAGGGGGGTCCTGGGGCCAACGTCCTGACTTTC	CATSREGGPGANVLTF
TRBV9	15	TRBD2	TRBJ2-7	TGTGCCAGCAGCCTCGCGCCAGCGGGGCCCTACGAGCAGTACTTC	CASSLAPAGPYEQYF
TRBV12-2	15	-	TRBJ1-1	TGTGCAAGTCGCTTAGTAGGAGAACGGCACACTGAAGCTTTCTTT	CASRLVGERHTEAFF
TRBV7-9	14	TRBD1	TRBJ2-5	TGTGCCAGCAGCCCGGGACAGGGGGTAGAGACCCAGTACTTC	CASSPGQGVETQYF
TRBV7-2	14	TRBD1	TRBJ2-5	TGTGCCAGCAGCCGACAGGGGGATCAAGAGACCCAGTACTTC	CASSRQGDQETQYF
TRBV30	13	-	TRBJ1-2	TGTGCCTGGACCAAGAGAACTTTTAGCGTCTACACCTTC	CAWTKRTFSVYTF
TRBV28	15	TRBD2	TRBJ2-7	TGTGCCAGCACCGGGGGACTAGCGGAGGTCTACGAGCAGTACTTC	CASTGGLAEVYEQYF
TRBV10-2	12	TRBD2	TRBJ2-7	TGCGCCAGCACACCAACTAGCGGCGAGTGGTACTTC	CASTPTSGEWYF
TRBV5-1	15	-	TRBJ2-3	TGCGCCAGCAGCTTGGTGGCAGGGGTAGGAAATACGCAGTATTTT	CASSLVAGVGNTQYF
TRBV7-8	15	TRBD2	TRBJ2-2	TGTGCCAGCAGCCCTAGCGGGGGGGCCGGCGGGGAGCTGTTTTTT	CASSPSGGAGGELFF
TRBV2	14	TRBD1	TRBJ2-7	TGTGCCAGCAGTGAAACGGGACAGGGCTACGAGCAGTACTTC	CASSETGQGYEQYF
TRBV6-6	15	TRBD2	TRBJ2-2	TGTGCCGGTGCTACTAGCGGGAGGGCCACCGGGGAGCTGTTTTTT	CAGATSGRATGELFF
TRBV5-1	14	-	TRBJ2-2	TGCGCCAGCAGCTTGGGCGGGAACACCGGGGAGCTGTTTTTT	CASSLGGNTGELFF
TRBV7-2	14	-	TRBJ2-7	TGTGCCAGCAGCTTCCAGGGGTTGAGAGGCGAGCAGTACTTC	CASSFQGLRGEQYF
TRBV5-1	14	-	TRBJ2-3	TGCGCCAGCAGCTTACGGGGGACCACAGATACGCAGTATTTT	CASSLRGTTDTQYF
TRBV5-1	15	TRBD1	TRBJ2-3	TGCGCCAGCAGCTTAACCGGGACAGACACAGATACGCAGTATTTT	CASSLTGTDTDTQYF
TRBV10-3	12	-	TRBJ2-7	TGTGCCATGCTTGGAGCGGGTCAAGAGCAGTACTTC	CAMLGAGQEQYF
TRBV4-1	14	-	TRBJ1-6	TGCGCCAGCAGCCTGTCGGGGGAGGGTTCACCCCTCCACTTT	CASSLSGEGSPLHF
TRBV19	13	TRBD1	TRBJ1-5	TGTGCCAGTAGTGGCAGGGGGTATCAGCCCCAGCATTTT	CASSGRGYQPQHF
TRBV6-1	15	-	TRBJ2-7	TGTGCCAGCAGTGAAACCGGGACACAAACCTACGAGCAGTACTTC	CASSETGTQTYEQYF
TRBV5-1	15	-	TRBJ1-6	TGCGCCAGCAGCTTGGCCACAGGTTACGAGTCACCCCTCCACTTT	CASSLATGYESPLHF